Listed below are T cell receptor beta chains from one sample, sequenced in a study of blood T cell repertoires in COVID-19. Assay used: immunoSEQ multiplex PCR; TCRdb lists only in-frame clones, some missing. The sample lists under 300,000 clones, approximately 85% occurring once. The sequencing input was peripheral blood. The receptors originated from a woman aged 30 to 39 with acute or convalescent COVID-19. The CDR3 runs from the conserved cysteine through the conserved F or W. The order of the fields is D gene, J gene, clone size, V gene, CDR3 protein, CDR3 DNA. A D gene is named only where the DNA matches it firmly. Some rows mark clone size as missing; the rest say once, few, many or name a class of expanded clone.

D gene: TRBD1
J gene: TRBJ2-5
clone size: -
V gene: TRBV9
CDR3 protein: CASSLRGRKTQYF
CDR3 DNA: TGTGCCAGCAGCCTGAGGGGGCGCAAGACCCAGTACTTC

D gene: TRBD2
J gene: TRBJ2-3
clone size: -
V gene: TRBV13
CDR3 protein: CASSPPPGLAGEANTDTQYF
CDR3 DNA: TGTGCCAGCAGCCCTCCCCCCGGACTAGCGGGAGAAGCGAACACAGATACGCAGTATTTT

D gene: -
J gene: TRBJ1-3
clone size: -
V gene: TRBV3-1/TRBV3-2
CDR3 protein: CASSQGRFSGYGNTIYF
CDR3 DNA: TGTGCCAGCAGCCAAGGTCGTTTTTCGGGGTATGGAAACACCATATATTTT

D gene: TRBD1
J gene: TRBJ1-4
clone size: -
V gene: TRBV19
CDR3 protein: CASSPKDRGANEKLFF
CDR3 DNA: TGTGCCAGTAGTCCGAAGGACAGGGGCGCTAATGAAAAACTGTTTTTT

D gene: -
J gene: TRBJ1-1
clone size: -
V gene: TRBV18
CDR3 protein: CASSSDSLEAFF
CDR3 DNA: TGTGCCAGCTCATCGGACAGCCTTGAAGCTTTCTTT

D gene: -
J gene: TRBJ2-7
clone size: once
V gene: TRBV25-1
CDR3 protein: CASSPNEQYF
CDR3 DNA: TGTGCCAGCAGCCCAAACGAGCAGTACTTC

D gene: -
J gene: TRBJ1-2
clone size: once
V gene: TRBV4-3
CDR3 protein: CASSQDFDRPYGYTF
CDR3 DNA: TGCGCCAGCAGCCAAGATTTTGACAGACCCTATGGCTACACCTTC

D gene: -
J gene: TRBJ2-1
clone size: -
V gene: TRBV30
CDR3 protein: CALTRGKQFF
CDR3 DNA: TGTGCCTTGACAAGGGGGAAGCAGTTCTTC

D gene: TRBD2
J gene: TRBJ2-1
clone size: -
V gene: TRBV10-2
CDR3 protein: CASSGLADYNEQFF
CDR3 DNA: TGCGCCAGCAGTGGTCTAGCGGATTACAATGAGCAGTTCTTC

D gene: TRBD1
J gene: TRBJ1-2
clone size: few
V gene: TRBV3-1/TRBV3-2
CDR3 protein: CASSDRGAGYGYTF
CDR3 DNA: TGTGCCAGCAGCGACAGGGGCGCGGGGTATGGCTACACCTTC

D gene: -
J gene: TRBJ2-1
clone size: -
V gene: TRBV5-1
CDR3 protein: CASSLAGSSYNEQFF
CDR3 DNA: TGCGCCAGCAGCTTGGCGGGGAGCTCCTACAATGAGCAGTTCTTC

D gene: -
J gene: TRBJ2-2
clone size: -
V gene: TRBV4-3
CDR3 protein: CASSQGTTNTGELFF
CDR3 DNA: TGCGCCAGCAGCCAAGGGACTACTAACACCGGGGAGCTGTTTTTT

D gene: TRBD1
J gene: TRBJ1-2
clone size: -
V gene: TRBV5-4
CDR3 protein: CASSARQGARGYTF
CDR3 DNA: TGTGCCAGCAGCGCAAGACAGGGGGCTCGAGGCTACACCTTC

D gene: TRBD2
J gene: TRBJ2-5
clone size: -
V gene: TRBV7-9
CDR3 protein: CASSFDPSGEETQYF
CDR3 DNA: TGTGCCAGCAGCTTCGACCCTAGCGGGGAAGAGACCCAGTACTTC

D gene: TRBD1
J gene: TRBJ2-5
clone size: -
V gene: TRBV6-5
CDR3 protein: CASSLRGLETQYF
CDR3 DNA: TGTGCCAGCAGCTTAAGGGGGCTTGAGACCCAGTACTTC

D gene: TRBD1
J gene: TRBJ2-4
clone size: few
V gene: TRBV9
CDR3 protein: CASSTSGTGSNIQYF
CDR3 DNA: TGTGCCAGCAGCACATCCGGGACAGGGTCAAACATTCAGTACTTC

D gene: TRBD2
J gene: TRBJ2-5
clone size: -
V gene: TRBV19
CDR3 protein: CASKRGEPGETQYF
CDR3 DNA: TGTGCCAGTAAGCGGGGGGAGCCGGGTGAGACCCAGTACTTC

D gene: -
J gene: TRBJ1-4
clone size: -
V gene: TRBV19
CDR3 protein: CASSIRSSVGEKLFF
CDR3 DNA: TGTGCCAGTAGTATTCGGTCCTCGGTGGGCGAAAAACTGTTTTTT

D gene: TRBD2
J gene: TRBJ2-1
clone size: -
V gene: TRBV27
CDR3 protein: CASREPGLTIYNEQFF
CDR3 DNA: TGTGCCAGCAGGGAACCGGGACTAACCATTTACAATGAGCAGTTCTTC

D gene: TRBD1
J gene: TRBJ1-2
clone size: few
V gene: TRBV2
CDR3 protein: CASVSGTGNYGYTF
CDR3 DNA: TGTGCCAGCGTCTCCGGGACAGGGAATTATGGCTACACCTTC

D gene: TRBD2
J gene: TRBJ2-1
clone size: once
V gene: TRBV7-8
CDR3 protein: CASSLLTSGQYNEQFF
CDR3 DNA: TGTGCCAGCAGCTTATTAACTAGCGGACAGTACAATGAGCAGTTCTTC

D gene: -
J gene: TRBJ2-2
clone size: -
V gene: TRBV19
CDR3 protein: CASSIVGGWTGELFF
CDR3 DNA: TGTGCCAGTAGTATTGTCGGGGGTTGGACCGGGGAGCTGTTTTTT

D gene: -
J gene: TRBJ2-5
clone size: -
V gene: TRBV6-6
CDR3 protein: CASSHLTKGETQYF
CDR3 DNA: TGTGCCAGCAGTCACCTGACAAAAGGAGAGACCCAGTACTTC

D gene: TRBD2
J gene: TRBJ2-1
clone size: -
V gene: TRBV24-1
CDR3 protein: CATSQASGRLDEQFF
CDR3 DNA: TGTGCCACCTCACAGGCTAGCGGGAGGTTGGATGAGCAGTTCTTC

D gene: -
J gene: TRBJ1-1
clone size: -
V gene: TRBV25-1
CDR3 protein: CASARELGTEAFF
CDR3 DNA: TGTGCCAGCGCCCGGGAGCTGGGGACTGAAGCTTTCTTT

D gene: -
J gene: TRBJ2-5
clone size: once
V gene: TRBV5-1
CDR3 protein: CASSLGASQETQYF
CDR3 DNA: TGCGCCAGCAGCTTGGGGGCCTCCCAAGAGACCCAGTACTTC

D gene: TRBD2
J gene: TRBJ2-2
clone size: few
V gene: TRBV7-8
CDR3 protein: CASSRREAGVTGELFF
CDR3 DNA: TGTGCCAGCAGCCGGAGGGAAGCGGGAGTTACCGGGGAGCTGTTTTTT

D gene: TRBD2
J gene: TRBJ2-3
clone size: -
V gene: TRBV6-5
CDR3 protein: CASSLTSGRADTQYF
CDR3 DNA: TGTGCCAGCAGTTTGACTAGCGGGAGGGCAGATACGCAGTATTTT

D gene: TRBD1
J gene: TRBJ2-2
clone size: -
V gene: TRBV5-4
CDR3 protein: CASSLQGANTGELFF
CDR3 DNA: TGTGCCAGCAGCTTACAGGGGGCGAACACCGGGGAGCTGTTTTTT

D gene: -
J gene: TRBJ2-7
clone size: -
V gene: TRBV4-3
CDR3 protein: CASSPDDRNYEQYF
CDR3 DNA: TGCGCCAGCAGCCCCGATGACAGGAACTACGAGCAGTACTTC

D gene: -
J gene: TRBJ2-7
clone size: -
V gene: TRBV24-1
CDR3 protein: CATTRLVPYEQYF
CDR3 DNA: TGTGCCACCACCAGACTAGTTCCGTACGAGCAGTACTTC

D gene: -
J gene: TRBJ2-3
clone size: -
V gene: TRBV9
CDR3 protein: CASSVEGASSTDTQYF
CDR3 DNA: TGTGCCAGCAGCGTAGAAGGAGCGAGCTCCACAGATACGCAGTATTTT

D gene: -
J gene: TRBJ1-1
clone size: -
V gene: TRBV7-8
CDR3 protein: CASSLIPVAPAEAFF
CDR3 DNA: TGTGCCAGCAGCTTAATTCCCGTTGCACCAGCTGAAGCTTTCTTT

D gene: -
J gene: TRBJ1-2
clone size: -
V gene: TRBV2
CDR3 protein: CASSDDINYGYTF
CDR3 DNA: TGTGCCAGCAGCGACGACATAAACTATGGCTACACCTTC

D gene: -
J gene: TRBJ1-5
clone size: -
V gene: TRBV12-5
CDR3 protein: CASGLAIGATGNQPQHF
CDR3 DNA: TGTGCTAGTGGTTTGGCTATTGGAGCGACGGGGAATCAGCCCCAGCATTTT

D gene: TRBD1
J gene: TRBJ1-2
clone size: few
V gene: TRBV9
CDR3 protein: CASSPRTGGNYGYTF
CDR3 DNA: TGTGCCAGCAGCCCGAGGACAGGGGGCAACTATGGCTACACCTTC

D gene: -
J gene: TRBJ1-1
clone size: -
V gene: TRBV5-4
CDR3 protein: CASSLQQGGNTEAFF
CDR3 DNA: TGTGCCAGCAGCTTGCAACAGGGCGGGAACACTGAAGCTTTCTTT

D gene: -
J gene: TRBJ2-1
clone size: -
V gene: TRBV6-2/TRBV6-3
CDR3 protein: CASSSRGGPRNEQFF
CDR3 DNA: TGTGCCAGCAGTTCGCGGGGAGGCCCCCGCAATGAGCAGTTCTTC

D gene: -
J gene: TRBJ2-1
clone size: few
V gene: TRBV21-1
CDR3 protein: CASVTPGRGYNEQFF
CDR3 DNA: TGTGCCAGCGTTACCCCCGGACGGGGGTACAATGAGCAGTTCTTC

D gene: TRBD1
J gene: TRBJ1-6
clone size: -
V gene: TRBV9
CDR3 protein: CASSGGTGNSPLHF
CDR3 DNA: TGTGCCAGCAGCGGGGGGACAGGAAATTCACCCCTCCACTTT

D gene: TRBD1
J gene: TRBJ1-2
clone size: -
V gene: TRBV6-5
CDR3 protein: CASSPIRDRPYGYTF
CDR3 DNA: TGTGCCAGCAGTCCAATACGGGACAGACCCTATGGCTACACCTTC

D gene: TRBD2
J gene: TRBJ2-7
clone size: -
V gene: TRBV9
CDR3 protein: CASSVGTSGGYEQYF
CDR3 DNA: TGTGCCAGCAGCGTAGGGACTAGCGGGGGATACGAGCAGTACTTC

D gene: -
J gene: TRBJ1-3
clone size: -
V gene: TRBV7-2
CDR3 protein: CASSLVASVGNTIYF
CDR3 DNA: TGTGCCAGCAGCTTAGTAGCGTCGGTTGGAAACACCATATATTTT

D gene: TRBD1
J gene: TRBJ1-6
clone size: -
V gene: TRBV9
CDR3 protein: CASSVGQGGLENSPLHF
CDR3 DNA: TGTGCCAGCAGCGTAGGGCAGGGGGGCCTTGAGAATTCACCCCTCCACTTT